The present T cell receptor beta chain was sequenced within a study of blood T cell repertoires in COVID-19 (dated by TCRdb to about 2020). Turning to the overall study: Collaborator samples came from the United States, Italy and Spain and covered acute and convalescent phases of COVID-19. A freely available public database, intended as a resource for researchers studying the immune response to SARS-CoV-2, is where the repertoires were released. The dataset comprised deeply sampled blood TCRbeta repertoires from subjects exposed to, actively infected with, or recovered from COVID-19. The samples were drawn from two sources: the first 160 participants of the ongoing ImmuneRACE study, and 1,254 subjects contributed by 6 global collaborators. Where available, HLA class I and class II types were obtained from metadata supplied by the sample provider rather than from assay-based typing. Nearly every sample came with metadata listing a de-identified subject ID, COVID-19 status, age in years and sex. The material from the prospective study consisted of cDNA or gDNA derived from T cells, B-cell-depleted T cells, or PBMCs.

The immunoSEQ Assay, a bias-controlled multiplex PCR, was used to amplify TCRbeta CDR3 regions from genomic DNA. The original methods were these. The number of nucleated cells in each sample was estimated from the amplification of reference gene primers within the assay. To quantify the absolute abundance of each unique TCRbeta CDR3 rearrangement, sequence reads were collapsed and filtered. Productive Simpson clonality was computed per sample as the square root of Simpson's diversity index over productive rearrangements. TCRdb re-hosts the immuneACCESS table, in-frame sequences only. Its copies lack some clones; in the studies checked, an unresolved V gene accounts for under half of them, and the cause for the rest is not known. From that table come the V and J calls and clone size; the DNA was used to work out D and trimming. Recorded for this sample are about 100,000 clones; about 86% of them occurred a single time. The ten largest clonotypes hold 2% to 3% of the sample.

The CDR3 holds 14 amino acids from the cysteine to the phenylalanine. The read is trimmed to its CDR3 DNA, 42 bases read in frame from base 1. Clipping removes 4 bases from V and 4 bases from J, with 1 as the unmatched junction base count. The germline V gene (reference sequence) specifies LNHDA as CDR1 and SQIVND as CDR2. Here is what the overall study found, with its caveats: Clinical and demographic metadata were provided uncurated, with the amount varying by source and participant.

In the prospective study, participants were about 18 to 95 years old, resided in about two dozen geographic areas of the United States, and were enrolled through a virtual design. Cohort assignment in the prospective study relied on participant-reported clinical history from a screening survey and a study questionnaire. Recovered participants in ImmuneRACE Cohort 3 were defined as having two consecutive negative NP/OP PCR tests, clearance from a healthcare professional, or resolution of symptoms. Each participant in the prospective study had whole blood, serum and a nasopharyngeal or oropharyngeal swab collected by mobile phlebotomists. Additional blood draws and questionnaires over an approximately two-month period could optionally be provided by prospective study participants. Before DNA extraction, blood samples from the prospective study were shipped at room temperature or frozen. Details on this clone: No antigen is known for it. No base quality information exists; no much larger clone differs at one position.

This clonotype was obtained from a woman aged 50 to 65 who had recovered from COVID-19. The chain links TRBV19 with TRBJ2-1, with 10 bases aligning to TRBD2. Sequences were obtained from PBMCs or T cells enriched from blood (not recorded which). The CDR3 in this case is CASSTTSGYNEQFF. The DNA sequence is TGTGCCAGTAGTACGACTAGCGGGTACAATGAGCAGTTCTTC.